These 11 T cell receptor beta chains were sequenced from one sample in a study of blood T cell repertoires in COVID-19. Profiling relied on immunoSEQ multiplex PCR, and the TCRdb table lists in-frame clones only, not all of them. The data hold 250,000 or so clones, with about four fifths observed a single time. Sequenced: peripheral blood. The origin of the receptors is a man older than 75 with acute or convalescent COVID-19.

The CDR3 loop is CAWSSGFFGNTGELFF. CDR3 DNA: TGTGCCTGGAGTTCAGGGTTTTTCGGGAACACCGGGGAGCTGTTTTTT. The V gene is TRBV30, the J gene TRBJ2-2, with D possibly matching TRBD1 (5 bases). The CDR3 has 16 residues. With 2 bases removed from V and 1 base from J, the gap between germline ends came to 14 bases. Germline CDR1 GTSNPN, CDR2 SVGIG (reference sequence). Full variable domain (rest looked up from reference TRBV30 and TRBJ2-2): SQTIHQWPATLVQPVGSPLSLECTVEGTSNPNLYWYRQAAGRGLQLLFYSVGIGQISSEVPQNLSASRPQDRQFILSSKKLLLSDSGFYLCAWSSGFFGNTGELFFGEGSRLTVL.

The CDR3, as DNA: TGTGCCAGCAGCTTGGGCCGCCTCCGTCGCGACAATGAGCAGTTCTTC. Protein product: CASSLGRLRRDNEQFF. V usage is TRBV11-3 and J usage is TRBJ2-1, with unresolved D. V lost 3 bases, J lost 5 bases, and 17 bases lay in between. The CDR3 contains 16 residues. Germline CDR1 and CDR2: SGHNT and YENEEA. The complete variable domain, with remaining parts taken from reference TRBV11-3 and TRBJ2-1, reads EAGVVQSPRYKIIEKKQPVAFWCNPISGHNTLYWYLQNLGQGPELLIRYENEEAVDDSQLPKDRFSAERLKGVDSTLKIQPAELGDSAVYLCASSLGRLRRDNEQFFGPGTRLTVL.

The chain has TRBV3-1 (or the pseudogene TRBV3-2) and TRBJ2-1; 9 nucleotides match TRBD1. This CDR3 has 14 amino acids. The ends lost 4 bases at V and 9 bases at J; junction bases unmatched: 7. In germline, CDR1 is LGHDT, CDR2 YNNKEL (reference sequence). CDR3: CASSPWTGVTEQFF. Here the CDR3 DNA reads TGTGCCAGCAGCCCCTGGACAGGGGTTACTGAGCAGTTCTTC.

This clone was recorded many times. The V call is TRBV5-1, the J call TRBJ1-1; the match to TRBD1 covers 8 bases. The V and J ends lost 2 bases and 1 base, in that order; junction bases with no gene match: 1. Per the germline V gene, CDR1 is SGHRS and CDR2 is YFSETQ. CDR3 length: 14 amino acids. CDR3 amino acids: CASSFDRGNTEAFF. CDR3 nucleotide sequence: TGCGCCAGCAGCTTTGACAGGGGGAACACTGAAGCTTTCTTT. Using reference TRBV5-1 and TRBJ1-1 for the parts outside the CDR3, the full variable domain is KAGVTQTPRYLIKTRGQQVTLSCSPISGHRSVSWYQQTPGQGLQFLFEYFSETQRNKGNFPGRFSGRQFSNSRSEMNVSTLELGDSALYLCASSFDRGNTEAFFGQGTRLTVV.

The CDR3 DNA reads TGTGCCTGGTCCTCCCCAGGTTACGAGCAGTACTTC. This encodes CAWSSPGYEQYF. This sequence joins TRBV30 and TRBJ2-7; D remains ambiguous. Per the germline V gene, CDR1 is GTSNPN and CDR2 is SVGIG (reference sequence). The CDR3 runs 12 residues. V lost 5 bases to trimming and J lost 4 bases, with 12 bases between them.

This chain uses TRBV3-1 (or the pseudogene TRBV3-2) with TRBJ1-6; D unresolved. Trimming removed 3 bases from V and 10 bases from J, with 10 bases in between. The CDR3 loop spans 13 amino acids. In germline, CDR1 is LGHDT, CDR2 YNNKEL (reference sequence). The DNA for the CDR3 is TGTGCCAGCAGCCAGGTCCGGGAGTCACCCCTCCACTTT. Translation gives CASSQVRESPLHF.

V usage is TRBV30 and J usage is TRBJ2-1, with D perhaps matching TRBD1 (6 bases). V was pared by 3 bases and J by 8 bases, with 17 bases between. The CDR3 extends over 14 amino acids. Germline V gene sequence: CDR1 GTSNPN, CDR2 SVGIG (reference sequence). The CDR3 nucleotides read TGTGCCTGGAGCAAATCGATCAAGGGGGATGAGCAGTTCTTC. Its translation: CAWSKSIKGDEQFF.

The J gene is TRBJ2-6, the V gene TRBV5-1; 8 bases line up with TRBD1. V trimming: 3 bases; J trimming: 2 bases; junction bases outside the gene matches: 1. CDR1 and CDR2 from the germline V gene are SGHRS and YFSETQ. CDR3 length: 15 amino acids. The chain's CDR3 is CASSSTGAGANVLTF. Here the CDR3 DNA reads TGCGCCAGCAGCTCGACAGGGGCTGGGGCCAACGTCCTGACTTTC.

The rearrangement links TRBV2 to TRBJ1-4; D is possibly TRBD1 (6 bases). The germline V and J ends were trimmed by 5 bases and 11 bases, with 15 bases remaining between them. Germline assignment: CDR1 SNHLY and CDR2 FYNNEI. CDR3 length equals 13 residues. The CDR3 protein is CASSPDSQGKLFF. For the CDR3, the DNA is TGTGCCAGCAGTCCGGACAGCCAGGGGAAACTGTTTTTT.

The CDR3 DNA reads as TGTGCCAGCTCAGCGGGGTCTGTTTTTTACGAGCAGTACTTC. This gives the protein CASSAGSVFYEQYF. The chain couples TRBV6-5 to TRBJ2-7, with 7 bases matching TRBD2. Germline V lookup: CDR1 MNHEY, CDR2 SVGAGI. V dropped 8 bases and J dropped 4; count of bases not matched to a gene: 11. CDR3 size: 14 residues.

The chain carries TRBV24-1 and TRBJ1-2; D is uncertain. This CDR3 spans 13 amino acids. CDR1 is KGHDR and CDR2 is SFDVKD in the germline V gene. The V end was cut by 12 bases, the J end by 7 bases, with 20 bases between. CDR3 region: CASRGGANSGYTF. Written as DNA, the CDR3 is TGTGCCTCTCGAGGCGGCGCAAATAGTGGCTACACCTTC.